These 6 T cell receptor beta chains were sequenced from one sample in a study of cytomegalovirus exposure and HLA in healthy donors. 60 Vbeta and 13 Jbeta primers were used in PCR. Libraries were prepared by immunoSEQ multiplex PCR; TCRdb keeps only in-frame clonotypes and omits some of them. Here the sample spans approximately 220,000 clones, around 80% being singletons. Sequencing was carried out using PBMCs. All receptors derive from a boy aged 2-9 years in good health and CMV-seronegative.

This chain joins TRBV19 and TRBJ1-5; D remains unclear. The CDR3 runs 15 residues. From germline, CDR1 is LNHDA and CDR2 SQIVND (reference sequence). V shed 3 bases and J shed 0 bases, with 9 bases lying between them. CDR3 residues: CASSMYGSSNQPQHF. The CDR3 DNA sequence: TGTGCCAGTAGTATGTATGGGAGTAGCAATCAGCCCCAGCATTTT.

The rearrangement uses TRBV5-1 and TRBJ2-3; weak D call: TRBD1 (6 bases). The CDR3 covers 20 residues. Deletions cut 4 bases from V and 0 bases from J, with 27 bases between. The germline gives CDR1 SGHRS, CDR2 YFSETQ. CDR3 amino acids: CASSRGIATRYESSTDTQYF. CDR3 nucleotides: TGCGCCAGCAGCAGGGGGATAGCGACCCGTTATGAATCTAGCACAGATACGCAGTATTTT.

This clone was found once. Other nucleotide sequences in the sample specify the same CDR3. The chain uses TRBV5-1 and TRBJ2-2; 8 bases fit TRBD1. Germline assignment: CDR1 SGHRS and CDR2 YFSETQ. The junction had 0 bases not matched to a gene; V was cut back by 2 bases and J by 0 bases. The CDR3 loop spans 15 amino acids. CDR3 nucleotides: TGCGCCAGCAGCTTACAGGGGGCGAACACCGGGGAGCTGTTTTTT. Its protein product is CASSLQGANTGELFF.

The chain combines TRBV6-1 with TRBJ2-7, with D perhaps matching TRBD2 (7 bases). The CDR3 is made up of 15 amino acids. CDR1 and CDR2 from the germline V gene are MNHNS and SASEGT. With 7 bases removed from V and 3 bases from J, the gap between germline ends came to 19 bases. In DNA form, the CDR3 reads TGTGCCAGCATCGGAGGGGGGGGCCCCGACTACGAGCAGTACTTC. Its translation: CASIGGGGPDYEQYF.

The chain employs TRBV5-1 and TRBJ1-2, with a weak D call TRBD1 (6 bases). CDR1 SGHRS and CDR2 YFSETQ come from the germline V gene. The CDR3 contains 19 residues. Deletions cut 4 bases from V and 0 bases from J, with 25 bases between. The CDR3 coding sequence is TGCGCCAGCAGCCCCGTACGGGGGGATTGGACAGATCCTAACTATGGCTACACCTTC. As protein: CASSPVRGDWTDPNYGYTF.

The chain uses TRBV5-6 and TRBJ2-5, with D possibly being TRBD1 (5 bases). The CDR3 runs to 12 residues. Germline CDR1 is SGHDT and CDR2 is YYEEEE. Trimming took off 0 bases at V and 9 bases at J, with 9 bases between the two ends. The chain's CDR3 is CASSLDQGAQYF. CDR3 DNA sequence: TGTGCCAGCAGCTTGGACCAGGGTGCCCAGTACTTC. Combining the CDR3 with reference TRBV5-6 and TRBJ2-5 gives the whole variable domain DAGVTQSPTHLIKTRGQQVTLRCSPKSGHDTVSWYQQALGQGPQFIFQYYEEEERQRGNFPDRFSGHQFPNYSSELNVNALLLGDSALYLCASSLDQGAQYFGPGTRLLVL.